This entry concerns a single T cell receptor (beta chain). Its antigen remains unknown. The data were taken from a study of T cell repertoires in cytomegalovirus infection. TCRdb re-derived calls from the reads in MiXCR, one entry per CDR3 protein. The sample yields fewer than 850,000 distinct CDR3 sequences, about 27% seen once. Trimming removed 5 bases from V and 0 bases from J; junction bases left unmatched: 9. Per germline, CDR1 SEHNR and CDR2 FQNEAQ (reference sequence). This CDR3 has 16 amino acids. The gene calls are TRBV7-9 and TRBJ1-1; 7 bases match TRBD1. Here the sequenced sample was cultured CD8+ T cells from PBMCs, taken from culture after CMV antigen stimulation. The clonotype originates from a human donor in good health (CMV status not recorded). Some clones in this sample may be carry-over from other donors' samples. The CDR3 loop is CASSPPQGYLNTEAFF. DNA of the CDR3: TGTGCCAGCAGCCCACCACAGGGGTACTTGAACACTGAAGCTTTCTTT.